These T cell receptor beta chains were read from a single sample in a study of patients and donors after allogeneic stem cell transplantation. TCRdb reprocessed the RT-PCR reads via MiXCR and lists one record per CDR3 protein. The sample carries roughly 880,000 distinct CDR3 sequences, approximately 18% recorded once. Sequenced material: blood, either unsorted or a sorted T cell fraction (not recorded which). The receptor set was obtained from a human donor who was either an allogeneic HSCT recipient or a stem cell or donor lymphocyte infusion donor (not recorded which). It is not recorded whose cells these are; they may come from a transplant donor. Both conserved end residues are part of each CDR3. The D gene is left open where the match is weak. Clone size is shown for a subset of rows, as once, few, many or a class of expanded clone.

abundance	j_gene	d_gene	v_gene	CDR3aa	CDR3nt
.	TRBJ2-7	TRBD2	TRBV2	CASFLAGGPYEQYF	TGTGCCAGCTTTTTAGCGGGGGGGCCCTACGAGCAGTACTTC
few	TRBJ1-1	.	TRBV12-3/TRBV12-4	CASRDQGRTEAFF	TGTGCCAGCAGAGACCAGGGCCGCACTGAAGCTTTCTTT
few	TRBJ2-1	.	TRBV7-2	CASSPPRTAFLNEQFF	TGTGCCAGCAGCCCACCCCGCACGGCATTTCTCAATGAGCAGTTCTTC
.	TRBJ2-3	TRBD2	TRBV6-5	CASSSTLGGATQYF	TGTGCCAGCAGTTCCACCTTGGGAGGGGCTACGCAGTATTTT
few	TRBJ2-2	TRBD1	TRBV9	CASGTENTGELFF	TGTGCCAGCGGGACAGAGAACACCGGGGAGCTGTTTTTT
few	TRBJ2-1	TRBD1	TRBV5-1	CASSLVGQGAGDEQFF	TGCGCCAGCAGCTTGGTCGGACAGGGGGCTGGGGATGAGCAGTTCTTC
few	TRBJ1-1	.	TRBV7-9	CAMREANTEAFF	TGTGCCATGAGGGAGGCGAACACTGAAGCTTTCTTT
.	TRBJ1-1	.	TRBV12-3/TRBV12-4	CASSLSPGTEAFF	TGTGCCAGCAGTTTAAGTCCGGGCACTGAAGCTTTCTTT
many	TRBJ2-3	.	TRBV5-1	CASSLSRPSTDTQYF	TGCGCCAGCAGCTTGTCGCGACCTAGCACAGATACGCAGTATTTT
many	TRBJ2-3	TRBD2	TRBV5-1	CASSLGLASTDTQYF	TGTGCCAGCAGCCTGGGACTAGCTAGCACAGATACGCAGTATTTT
.	TRBJ2-7	.	TRBV4-1	CASSQETADYEQYF	TGCGCCAGCAGCCAAGAGACGGCCGACTACGAGCAGTACTTC
few	TRBJ2-5	.	TRBV20-1	CSAPTRAGETQYF	TGCAGTGCGCCGACTAGAGCTGGAGAGACCCAGTACTTC
once	TRBJ2-7	TRBD2	TRBV5-1	CASSSRLAGIYEQYF	TGCGCCAGCAGCTCCAGACTAGCGGGAATCTACGAGCAGTACTTC
.	TRBJ2-1	TRBD2	TRBV5-1	CASSLTSGAEILTNEQFF	TGCGCCAGCAGCTTGACTAGCGGGGCCGAAATCCTGACCAATGAGCAGTTCTTC
few	TRBJ2-5	.	TRBV7-8	CASSFMGGQQETQYF	TGTGCCAGCAGCTTTATGGGGGGCCAGCAAGAGACCCAGTACTTC
.	TRBJ1-4	.	TRBV7-9	CASSVPGGEKLFF	TGTGCCAGCAGTGTCCCGGGAGGTGAAAAACTGTTTTTT
.	TRBJ1-2	TRBD1	TRBV7-2	CASSIPTGRYTF	TGTGCCAGCAGCATACCGACAGGGCGCTACACCTTC
many	TRBJ2-7	.	TRBV12-3/TRBV12-4	CASSLAQLTYEQYF	TGTGCCAGCAGTTTAGCTCAGCTTACCTACGAGCAGTACTTC
many	TRBJ2-2	TRBD1	TRBV6-2/TRBV6-3	CASRDRGNTGELFF	TGTGCCAGCAGAGACAGGGGAAACACCGGGGAGCTGTTTTTT
few	TRBJ1-4	.	TRBV24-1	CATSDGQFATNEKLFF	TGTGCCACCAGTGATGGACAGTTTGCAACTAATGAAAAACTGTTTTTT
.	TRBJ2-1	TRBD2	TRBV24-1	CATSDPSGGASYNEQFF	TGTGCCACCAGTGACCCTAGCGGGGGGGCCTCCTACAATGAGCAGTTCTTC